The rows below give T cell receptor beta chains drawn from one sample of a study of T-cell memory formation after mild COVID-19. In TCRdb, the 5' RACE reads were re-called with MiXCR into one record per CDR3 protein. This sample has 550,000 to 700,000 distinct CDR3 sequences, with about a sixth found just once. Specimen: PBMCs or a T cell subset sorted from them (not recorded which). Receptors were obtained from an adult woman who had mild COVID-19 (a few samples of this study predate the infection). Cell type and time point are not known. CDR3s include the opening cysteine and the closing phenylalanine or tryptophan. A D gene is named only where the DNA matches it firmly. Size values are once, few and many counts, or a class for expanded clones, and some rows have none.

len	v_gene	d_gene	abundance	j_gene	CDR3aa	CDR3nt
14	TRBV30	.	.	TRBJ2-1	CAWKHGPGTNEQFF	TGTGCCTGGAAACACGGACCAGGAACCAATGAGCAGTTCTTC
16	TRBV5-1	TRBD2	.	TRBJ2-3	CASSLMASGNADTQYF	TGCGCCAGCAGCTTGATGGCTAGCGGGAATGCAGATACGCAGTATTTT
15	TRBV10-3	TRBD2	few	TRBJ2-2	CAISRTSVTTGELFF	TGTGCCATCTCCCGGACTAGCGTTACGACCGGGGAGCTGTTTTTT
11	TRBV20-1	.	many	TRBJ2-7	CSASRGYEQYF	TGCAGTGCTAGTCGCGGTTACGAGCAGTACTTC
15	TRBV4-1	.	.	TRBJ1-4	CASSQLEGLPEVLFF	TGCGCCAGCAGCCAGCTCGAGGGACTCCCGGAGGTACTGTTTTTT
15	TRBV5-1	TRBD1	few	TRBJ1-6	CASSFGTAAWEPLHF	TGCGCCAGCAGCTTTGGGACAGCTGCCTGGGAACCCCTCCACTTT
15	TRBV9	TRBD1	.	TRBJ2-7	CASSEGQGSSYEQYF	TGTGCCAGCAGCGAGGGACAGGGGAGTTCCTACGAGCAGTACTTC
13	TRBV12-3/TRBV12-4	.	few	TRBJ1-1	CASSPPRYTEAFF	TGTGCCAGCAGCCCCCCCAGGTACACTGAAGCTTTCTTT
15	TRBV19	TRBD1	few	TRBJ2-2	CASSRQGANTGELFF	TGTGCCAGTAGTAGACAGGGGGCAAACACCGGGGAGCTGTTTTTT
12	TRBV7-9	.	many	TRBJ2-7	CASSFGSYEQYF	TGTGCCAGCAGTTTTGGGTCCTACGAGCAGTACTTC
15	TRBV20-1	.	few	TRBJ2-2	CSAAYEGANTGELFF	TGCAGTGCAGCTTATGAGGGGGCGAACACCGGGGAGCTGTTTTTT
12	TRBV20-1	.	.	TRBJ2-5	CSAWTVQETQYF	TGCAGTGCTTGGACAGTCCAAGAGACCCAGTACTTC
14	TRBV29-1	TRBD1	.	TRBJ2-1	CSVYGDSSYNEQFF	TGCAGCGTGTACGGGGACAGCTCCTACAATGAGCAGTTCTTC
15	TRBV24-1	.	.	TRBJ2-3	CATSENSHSTDTQYF	TGTGCCACCAGTGAAAACAGCCATAGCACAGATACGCAGTATTTT
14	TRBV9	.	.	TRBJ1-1	CASSPRWMNTEAFF	TGTGCCAGCAGCCCGAGGTGGATGAACACTGAAGCTTTCTTT
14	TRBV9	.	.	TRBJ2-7	CASSLGRGGYEQYF	TGTGCCAGCAGCCTTGGACGGGGCGGGTACGAGCAGTACTTC
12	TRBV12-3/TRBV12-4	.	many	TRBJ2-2	CASSHSTGELFF	TGTGCCAGCAGCCACTCTACCGGGGAGCTGTTTTTT
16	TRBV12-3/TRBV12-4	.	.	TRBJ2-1	CASSPIDWRSYNEQFF	TGTGCCAGCAGCCCCATTGACTGGAGGTCCTACAATGAGCAGTTCTTC
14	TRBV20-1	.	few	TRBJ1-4	CSARVGGGNEKLFF	TGCAGTGCTAGAGTGGGTGGGGGGAATGAAAAACTGTTTTTT